These T cell receptor beta chains were read from a single sample in a study of identifying expanded T cells in peripheral blood. TCRdb keeps only in-frame clones here, not all; method: immunoSEQ multiplex PCR. The sample shows about 100,000 clones, 80% to 90% of them seen only once. Sequencing was carried out using blood. These receptors all stem from a person aged 18 to 70 in good health. Each CDR3 is given with its conserved first and last residue. The D gene is left open where the match is weak. Part of the rows lack a size; the others show once, few, many or a class for expanded clones.

-,-,TRBV30,TRBJ2-7,CAWNKAGAGYEQYF,TGTGCCTGGAATAAGGCGGGGGCTGGCTACGAGCAGTACTTC
-,-,TRBV7-2,TRBJ1-4,CASSPADEKLFF,TGTGCCAGCAGCCCCGCCGATGAAAAACTGTTTTTT
-,-,TRBV7-3,TRBJ2-1,CASSLSASGQGEQFF,TGTGCCAGCAGCTTATCCGCTAGCGGCCAGGGGGAGCAGTTCTTC
-,TRBD1,TRBV30,TRBJ1-2,CAWSATGAYGYTF,TGTGCCTGGAGTGCCACAGGGGCTTATGGCTACACCTTC
once,-,TRBV7-2,TRBJ1-2,CASSQRGPTGYGYTF,TGTGCCAGCAGCCAAAGAGGGCCAACGGGCTATGGCTACACCTTC
-,TRBD2,TRBV15,TRBJ2-3,CATKTSGADTQYF,TGTGCCACCAAGACTAGCGGGGCAGATACGCAGTATTTT
-,-,TRBV15,TRBJ2-1,CATSGDKSSYNEQFF,TGTGCCACCAGTGGGGACAAGAGCTCCTACAATGAGCAGTTCTTC
-,TRBD1,TRBV6-6,TRBJ1-1,CASGQGMAEAFF,TGTGCCAGCGGACAGGGGATGGCTGAAGCTTTCTTT
-,TRBD2,TRBV7-9,TRBJ2-7,CASSGGGGPPYEQYF,TGTGCCAGCAGCGGGGGCGGGGGGCCGCCGTACGAGCAGTACTTC
-,-,TRBV10-3,TRBJ2-7,CAISDVYEQYF,TGTGCCATCAGTGACGTCTACGAGCAGTACTTC
-,TRBD1,TRBV7-6,TRBJ2-7,CASSLQQGASYEQYF,TGTGCCAGCAGCTTACAACAGGGGGCCTCCTACGAGCAGTACTTC
-,-,TRBV11-2,TRBJ1-1,CASSLVGNLNTEAFF,TGTGCCAGCAGCTTAGTAGGGAATCTGAACACTGAAGCTTTCTTT
-,TRBD1,TRBV7-8,TRBJ2-5,CASRRDRGLETQYF,TGTGCCAGCAGACGGGACAGGGGGCTCGAGACCCAGTACTTC
-,-,TRBV29-1,TRBJ2-2,CSVEPLGPNTGELFF,TGCAGCGTTGAACCTCTGGGCCCCAACACCGGGGAGCTGTTTTTT
-,-,TRBV7-9,TRBJ1-2,CASWGGVYGYTF,TGTGCCAGCTGGGGGGGGGTTTATGGCTACACCTTC
-,-,TRBV6-5,TRBJ1-5,CASSSRGGDFNQPQHF,TGTGCCAGCAGTTCCCGGGGGGGGGATTTCAATCAGCCCCAGCATTTT
-,TRBD1,TRBV4-2,TRBJ1-1,CASSQGYGQGIEAFF,TGTGCCAGCAGCCAAGGTTACGGACAGGGTATTGAAGCTTTCTTT
-,TRBD1,TRBV27,TRBJ2-7,CASSEQGAVGGYEQYF,TGTGCCAGCAGTGAACAGGGGGCGGTTGGAGGATACGAGCAGTACTTC
-,-,TRBV5-1,TRBJ1-6,CASTPQGGNSPLHF,TGCGCCAGCACCCCACAGGGAGGTAATTCACCCCTCCACTTT
-,-,TRBV7-9,TRBJ1-5,CASSSNRDNQPQHF,TGTGCCAGCAGTTCTAACAGGGACAATCAGCCCCAGCATTTT
once,-,TRBV6-6,TRBJ1-2,CASSYSDVGNYGYTF,TGTGCCAGCAGTTACTCTGACGTAGGGAACTATGGCTACACCTTC
-,-,TRBV12-5,TRBJ2-7,CASGSTPISYEQYF,TGTGCTAGTGGCTCAACACCCATCTCCTACGAGCAGTACTTC
few,-,TRBV28,TRBJ1-6,CASSYTGPGRDSPLHF,TGTGCCAGCAGTTACACGGGACCAGGAAGGGATTCACCCCTCCACTTT
once,-,TRBV19,TRBJ2-1,CATSNREFIEQFF,TGTGCCACAAGTAACCGGGAGTTTATTGAGCAGTTCTTC
-,-,TRBV5-4,TRBJ1-2,CASSLSGGDLGYTF,TGTGCCAGCAGCTTAAGTGGGGGAGACCTAGGCTACACCTTC
-,-,TRBV15,TRBJ1-6,CATSRGVGYNSPLHF,TGTGCCACCAGCAGGGGGGTTGGCTATAATTCACCCCTCCACTTT
-,-,TRBV6-5,TRBJ2-7,CASSYSMGYEQYF,TGTGCCAGCAGTTACTCGATGGGATACGAGCAGTACTTC
few,-,TRBV4-1,TRBJ1-2,CASSQAPYGYTF,TGCGCCAGCAGCCAAGCCCCCTATGGCTACACCTTC
-,-,TRBV18,TRBJ2-7,CASSPNYEQYF,TGTGCCAGCTCGCCGAATTACGAGCAGTACTTC
-,-,TRBV11-1,TRBJ2-5,CASSSPGAGLVETQYF,TGTGCCAGCAGCTCCCCCGGGGCGGGGCTCGTGGAGACCCAGTACTTC
-,TRBD1,TRBV18,TRBJ2-7,CASSPNNPGGSYEQYF,TGTGCCAGCTCACCAAATAATCCAGGGGGCTCCTACGAGCAGTACTTC
-,-,TRBV19,TRBJ1-5,CASRSQPEGQPQHF,TGTGCCAGTAGATCGCAGCCCGAAGGGCAGCCCCAGCATTTT
-,-,TRBV10-2,TRBJ1-3,CASSESGGFGNTIYF,TGCGCCAGCAGTGAGTCGGGGGGTTTTGGAAACACCATATATTTT
-,-,TRBV5-6,TRBJ1-5,CASSLGWGSNQPQHF,TGTGCCAGCAGCTTGGGGTGGGGAAGCAATCAGCCCCAGCATTTT
-,TRBD2,TRBV7-9,TRBJ2-3,CASSQELAGGPTDTQYF,TGTGCCAGCAGCCAAGAACTAGCGGGAGGGCCTACAGATACGCAGTATTTT
-,TRBD1,TRBV9,TRBJ1-4,CASSVAYGTGGEKLFF,TGTGCCAGCAGCGTAGCTTACGGGACAGGGGGAGAAAAACTGTTTTTT